The clone carrying this T cell receptor (beta chain) was detected only once. The source of the sample is a study of blood T cells in healthy people across ages. A second about 6 to 11 cycle PCR used barcoded and J-beta primers. TCRdb analysed the 5' RACE reads with MiXCR anew, one entry per CDR3 protein. The table lists over a million distinct CDR3 sequences, approximately 60% of them singletons, with about 6.7% in the top ten. This TCR was recovered from a man younger than 35 in good health. Sequenced sample: blood.

CDR3 protein: CASSFPAGAYEQYF. CDR3 sequence (DNA): TGTGCCAGCAGTTTTCCAGCGGGGGCCTACGAGCAGTACTTC. V gene TRBV28 combines with J gene TRBJ2-4; 8 positions agree with TRBD2. The last part of the DNA fits TRBJ2-7 better; the J call may be wrong. This CDR3 has 14 residues. CDR1 is MDHEN and CDR2 is SYDVKM in the germline V gene.